The 20 T cell receptor beta chains below were found in one sample sequenced in a study of technical replicates of blood from a few donors. Using immunoSEQ multiplex PCR, the repertoire was profiled, and TCRdb retains in-frame clones only, with some absent. The sample shows 80,000 or so clones, 95% to 98% of them seen only once. Sequencing was performed on T cells isolated from PBMCs. These receptors all stem from a human donor in good health.

The chain links TRBV7-9 to TRBJ2-1, with D maybe TRBD1 (6 bases). Germline V gene sequence: CDR1 SEHNR, CDR2 FQNEAQ (reference sequence). Trimming left V 5 bases short and J 9 bases short, with 14 bases between. CDR3 length: 13 amino acids. The CDR3 DNA follows: TGTGCCAGCAGCCAAAAACAGGGTGGTGAGCAGTTCTTC. Translation gives CASSQKQGGEQFF. The complete variable domain, with remaining parts taken from reference TRBV7-9 and TRBJ2-1, reads DTGVSQNPRHKITKRGQNVTFRCDPISEHNRLYWYRQTLGQGPEFLTYFQNEAQLEKSRLLSDRFSAERPKGSFSTLEIQRTEQGDSAMYLCASSQKQGGEQFFGPGTRLTVL.

The chain couples TRBV15 to TRBJ1-3; the D is unclear. The CDR3 spans 14 residues. V was trimmed by 0 bases and J by 3 bases, leaving 6 bases between them. CDR1 is LNHNV, CDR2 YYDKDF, per germline (reference sequence). CDR3 in amino acids: CATSRDLSGNTIYF. Here the CDR3 DNA reads TGTGCCACCAGCAGAGATCTAAGTGGAAACACCATATATTTT.

This chain connects TRBV7-2 to TRBJ2-3; tentative D call: TRBD2 (5 bases). Between the trimmed V and J ends, which lost 5 bases and 6 bases, there was a span of 12 bases. The germline V gene has CDR1 SGHTA and CDR2 FQGNSA. The CDR3 extends over 13 amino acids. CDR3 sequence reads: CASSGSIVDTQYF. The CDR3 coding sequence is TGTGCCAGCAGCGGGAGTATAGTTGATACGCAGTATTTT. The variable domain in full, with the rest retrieved from reference TRBV7-2 and TRBJ2-3, is GAGVSQSPSNKVTEKGKDVELRCDPISGHTALYWYRQSLGQGLEFLIYFQGNSAPDKSGLPSDRFSAERTGGSVSTLTIQRTQQEDSAVYLCASSGSIVDTQYFGPGTRLTVL.

This clone has only one observation. The chain couples TRBV7-2 to TRBJ2-7, with 9 bases fitting TRBD1. This CDR3 comprises 14 residues. The ends lost 2 bases at V and 4 bases at J; junction bases unmatched: 3. Germline V gene data show CDR1 as SGHTA and CDR2 as FQGNSA. The CDR3 region is CASSLRTGEYEQYF. Written as DNA, the CDR3 is TGTGCCAGCAGCTTAAGGACAGGGGAATACGAGCAGTACTTC.

The chain employs TRBV7-9 and TRBJ1-5; 10 nucleotides align to TRBD1. Germline V gives CDR1 SEHNR, CDR2 FQNEAQ (reference sequence). The junction had 2 bases not matched to a gene; V was cut back by 4 bases and J by 5 bases. The CDR3 sequence is 14 residues long. The CDR3 DNA is TGTGCCAGCAGCTCGGACAGGGGGGATCAGCCCCAGCATTTT. Translated: CASSSDRGDQPQHF.

This clone appeared a single time. This chain joins TRBV7-3 and TRBJ2-2, with a possible D match to TRBD1 (6 bases). CDR3 length: 15 amino acids. Germline V lookup: CDR1 SGHTA, CDR2 FQGTGA. Trimming stripped 4 bases from V and 0 bases from J, with 9 bases between. CDR3 DNA: TGTGCCAGCAGCTCCAGGGGAACGAACACCGGGGAGCTGTTTTTT. This gives the protein CASSSRGTNTGELFF.

The chain has TRBV5-1 and TRBJ2-5; 9 positions agree with TRBD1. Germline trimming cut 0 bases from V and 4 bases from J; bases unmatched to any gene: 10. The CDR3 runs to 17 residues. CDR1 and CDR2 from the germline V gene are SGHRS and YFSETQ. The chain's CDR3 is CASSLAHLKDRGETQYF. The CDR3 nucleotides read TGCGCCAGCAGCTTGGCCCACCTTAAGGACAGGGGAGAGACCCAGTACTTC.

The chain recombines TRBV10-3 with TRBJ1-2; D is possibly TRBD1 (6 bases). V lost 5 bases, J lost 3 bases, and 16 bases lay in between. The CDR3 has 15 amino acids. CDR1 and CDR2 (germline): ENHRY, SYGVKD. The CDR3 DNA is TGTGCCATCAGTCCTACAGGGAACTCCGACTATGGCTACACCTTC. Translated: CAISPTGNSDYGYTF.

CDR3: CASSLEAPGHPRAKNIQYF. The CDR3 DNA sequence: TGTGCCAGCAGCTTAGAAGCCCCTGGACACCCAAGGGCCAAAAACATTCAGTACTTC. The chain uses TRBV11-2 and TRBJ2-4, with TRBD1 as a possible D gene (5 bases). Germline lookup yields CDR1 SGHAT and CDR2 FQNNGV. V was clipped by 0 bases and J by 1 base, with 19 bases between them. The CDR3 consists of 19 residues.

CDR3 sequence reads: CASSLVGQIDTEAFF. CDR3 bases: TGTGCCAGCAGCTTGGTTGGACAGATCGACACTGAAGCTTTCTTT. The chain uses TRBV5-4 and TRBJ1-1, with D possibly TRBD1 on 6 matching bases. The germline CDR1 and CDR2 sequences are SGHNT and YYREEE (reference sequence). The CDR3 totals 15 residues. The V and J ends lost 0 bases and 3 bases respectively, with 12 bases between them.

The rearrangement joins TRBV14 to TRBJ2-2, with D possibly being TRBD2 (5 bases). The germline V gene has CDR1 SGHDN and CDR2 FVKESK. This CDR3 has 17 residues. The V gene lost 4 bases and the J gene lost 4 bases, with 19 bases spanning the gap. This CDR3 reads CASSRNPGSRSTGELFF. As DNA, the CDR3 is TGTGCCAGCAGCCGGAACCCGGGGAGTAGGAGCACCGGGGAGCTGTTTTTT.

The chain is built from TRBV28 and TRBJ1-1; D is unclear. Germline CDR1 and CDR2: MDHEN and SYDVKM. The ends were cut back, 6 bases at V and 1 base at J, with 15 bases in the middle. The CDR3 contains 15 residues. The CDR3 sequence is CASRSPSRGNTEAFF. Written as DNA, the CDR3 is TGTGCCAGCAGATCCCCTTCTAGAGGGAACACTGAAGCTTTCTTT. The entire variable domain, with the rest obtained from reference TRBV28 and TRBJ1-1, is as follows: DVKVTQSSRYLVKRTGEKVFLECVQDMDHENMFWYRQDPGLGLRLIYFSYDVKMKEKGDIPEGYSVSREKKERFSLILESASTNQTSMYLCASRSPSRGNTEAFFGQGTRLTVV.

This rearrangement joins TRBV2 to TRBJ2-7, with 7 bases that match TRBD1. CDR1 SNHLY and CDR2 FYNNEI come from the germline V gene. J gave up 4 bases and V 6 bases, and 6 bases lay outside the gene matches. This CDR3 is 13 amino acids long. CDR3 sequence (DNA): TGTGCCAGCAGGCGAGGGGGCGATTACGAGCAGTACTTC. Amino acid sequence: CASRRGGDYEQYF.

The chain employs TRBV30 and TRBJ1-3, with D unclear. The CDR3 loop spans 11 amino acids. The germline V gene has CDR1 GTSNPN and CDR2 SVGIG (reference sequence). The V end lost 4 bases, the J end lost 7 bases, and 8 bases lay between the germline ends. In DNA form, the CDR3 reads TGTGCCTGGACTGCGGAGAACACCATATATTTT. Residues: CAWTAENTIYF.

The CDR3 region has the DNA TGCGCCAGCAGCCAAAGCGGGTTTAACACTGAAGCTTTCTTT. It yields the protein CASSQSGFNTEAFF. The chain joins TRBV4-1 to TRBJ1-1; D gene uncertain. This CDR3 is built from 14 residues. Germline values: CDR1 MGHRA, CDR2 YSYEKL. V lost 2 bases and J lost 2, with 9 bases in between.

The rearrangement links TRBV7-6 to TRBJ2-2, with D unclear. Between the trimmed V and J ends, which lost 2 bases and 4 bases, there was a span of 14 bases. The germline V gene has CDR1 SGHVS and CDR2 FNYEAQ. This CDR3 is built from 16 residues. In nucleotides, the CDR3 is TGTGCCAGCAGCTTATTATCGACAAAGGCCACCGGGGAGCTGTTTTTT. As protein: CASSLLSTKATGELFF.

This clone was observed a single time. The rearrangement links TRBV5-1 to TRBJ2-5; D ambiguous. There are 14 residues in the CDR3. V was cut by 4 bases and J by 5 bases, with 15 bases left in between. CDR1 SGHRS and CDR2 YFSETQ come from the germline V gene. The CDR3 region is CASSPELSVETQYF. For the CDR3, the DNA is TGCGCCAGCAGCCCCGAACTATCGGTCGAGACCCAGTACTTC. Combining the CDR3 with reference TRBV5-1 and TRBJ2-5 gives the whole variable domain KAGVTQTPRYLIKTRGQQVTLSCSPISGHRSVSWYQQTPGQGLQFLFEYFSETQRNKGNFPGRFSGRQFSNSRSEMNVSTLELGDSALYLCASSPELSVETQYFGPGTRLLVL.

The gene calls are TRBV27 and TRBJ1-5, with D possibly TRBD1 on 5 matching bases. Germline values: CDR1 MNHEY, CDR2 SMNVEV (reference sequence). The CDR3 is made up of 12 amino acids. Trimming removed 4 bases at V and 4 bases at J, with 5 bases between. The CDR3 reads CASSSGNQPQHF. CDR3 nucleotides: TGTGCCAGCAGTTCAGGGAATCAGCCCCAGCATTTT.

Details on this clone: The junction and the germline gene differ at one end; a read error may be behind it. J is TRBJ1-1 and V is TRBV6-1; 8 nucleotides line up with TRBD1. Germline V gene lookup returns CDR1 MNHNS and CDR2 SASEGT. This CDR3 is 17 amino acids long. The CDR3 protein is CASREASDRVMNTEAFF. As DNA, the CDR3 is TGTGCCAGCAGAGAAGCCTCGGACAGGGTTATGAACACTGAAGCTTTCTTT.

The chain has TRBV5-4 and TRBJ2-3; D gene unclear. This CDR3 is built from 13 residues. Germline CDR1 is SGHNT and CDR2 is YYREEE (reference sequence). Trimming pared 6 bases from V and 5 bases from J, leaving 13 bases between. The CDR3 bases are TGTGCCAGCACCTTTCGGAGAGGAGATACGCAGTATTTT. Protein product: CASTFRRGDTQYF.